The clone carrying this T cell receptor (beta chain) occurred a few times. The antigen is not known. With 5 bases removed from V and 9 bases from J, the gap between germline ends came to 17 bases. The CDR3 contains 14 residues. This entry comes from a study of response to subunit inactivated influenza vaccine. Findings and caveats of the study: It was suggested by the authors that few new T cells are recruited by each seasonal influenza vaccination.

TCRdb passed the RT-PCR reads through MiXCR, listing each CDR3 protein once. The sample holds about 780,000 distinct CDR3 sequences; around a sixth are singletons and the top ten take about a tenth. The chain links TRBV12-3 or TRBV12-4 to TRBJ2-1; D may be TRBD1 or TRBD2 (6 bases each). The material sequenced was PBMCs from blood, taken 5 days after vaccination. The sequence came from a man in his fifties who received an inactivated influenza vaccine. CDR3 bases: TGTGCCAGCAGTACTCGAGGAGGGGGTGCTGAGCAGTTCTTC. Residues: CASSTRGGGAEQFF.